This T cell receptor beta chain was recovered during a study of Graves' ophthalmopathy and Graves' hyperthyroidism. The germline V gene encodes CDR1 DFQATT and CDR2 SNEGSKA (reference sequence). This CDR3 has 14 amino acids. The authors amplified TCR beta CDR3 regions from RNA transcripts. The first-round RT-PCR employed HTBI primers together with the Qiagen OneStep RT-PCR kit. A multiplex PCR was then performed as the second round. TCRdb itself ran the multiplex PCR reads through MiXCR, one entry per CDR3 protein. The table records approximately 410,000 distinct CDR3 sequences, less than 20% of them present only once. This clonotype has just a few counts. The junction does not match germline at one end; this may be a read error. No ophthalmopathy within 18 months of follow-up signified stable hyperthyroidism. The hyperthyroidism patients had a new diagnosis of under 2 months' duration and were aged 18 to 65.

Sequences were obtained from peripheral blood. J is TRBJ1-2 and V is TRBV20-1, with a weak D call TRBD1 (6 bases). The source of this sequence is a woman younger than 30 with stable Graves' hyperthyroidism. As DNA, the CDR3 is TGCAGTGCCAGAGACTCGAGGGGGGCGGGGGGCTACACCTTC. Residues: CSARDSRGAGGYTF.